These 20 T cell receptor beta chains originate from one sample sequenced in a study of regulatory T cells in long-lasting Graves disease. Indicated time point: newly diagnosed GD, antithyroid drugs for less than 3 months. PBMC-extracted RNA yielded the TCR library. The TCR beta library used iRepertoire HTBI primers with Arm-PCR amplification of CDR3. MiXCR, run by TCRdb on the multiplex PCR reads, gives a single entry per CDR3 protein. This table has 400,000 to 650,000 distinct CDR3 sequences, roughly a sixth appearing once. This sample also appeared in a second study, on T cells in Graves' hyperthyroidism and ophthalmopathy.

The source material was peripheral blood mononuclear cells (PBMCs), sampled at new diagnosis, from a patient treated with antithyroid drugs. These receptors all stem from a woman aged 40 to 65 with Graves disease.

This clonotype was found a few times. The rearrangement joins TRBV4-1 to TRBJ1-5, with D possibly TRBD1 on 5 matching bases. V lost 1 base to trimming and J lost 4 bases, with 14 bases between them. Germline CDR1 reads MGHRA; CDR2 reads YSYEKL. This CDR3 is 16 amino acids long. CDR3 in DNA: TGCGCCAGCAGCCAAGTTCAGGGCACGCCAAATCAGCCCCAGCATTTT. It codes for CASSQVQGTPNQPQHF.

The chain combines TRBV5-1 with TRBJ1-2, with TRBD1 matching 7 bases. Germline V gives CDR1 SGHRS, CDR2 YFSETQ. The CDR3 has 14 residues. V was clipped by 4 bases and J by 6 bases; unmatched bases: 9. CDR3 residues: CASSGGQGVNGYTF. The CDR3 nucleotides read TGCGCCAGCAGCGGCGGCCAGGGGGTAAATGGCTACACCTTC.

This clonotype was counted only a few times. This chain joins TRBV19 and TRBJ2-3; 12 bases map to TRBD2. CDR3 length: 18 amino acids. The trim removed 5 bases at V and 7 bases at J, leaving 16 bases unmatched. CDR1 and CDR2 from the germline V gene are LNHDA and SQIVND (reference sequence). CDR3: CASSSPTSGGFLANTQYF. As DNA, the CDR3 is TGTGCCAGTAGTTCACCGACTAGCGGGGGATTTTTGGCTAATACGCAGTATTTT.

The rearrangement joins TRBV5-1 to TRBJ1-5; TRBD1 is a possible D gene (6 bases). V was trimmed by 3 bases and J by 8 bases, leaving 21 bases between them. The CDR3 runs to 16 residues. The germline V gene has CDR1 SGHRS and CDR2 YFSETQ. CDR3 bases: TGCGCCAGCAGCTACTCGGGACTTTCCTCAGGGGAGCCCCAGCATTTT. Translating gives CASSYSGLSSGEPQHF.

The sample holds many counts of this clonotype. This CDR3 is CAIRSDGGANYGYTF. The DNA of the CDR3 is TGTGCCATCAGGTCGGACGGTGGGGCTAACTATGGCTACACCTTC. The V gene is TRBV10-3, the J gene TRBJ1-2, with D unresolved. This CDR3 comprises 15 residues. In germline, CDR1 is ENHRY, CDR2 SYGVKD. The germline V and J ends were trimmed by 6 bases and 0 bases, with 14 bases remaining between them.

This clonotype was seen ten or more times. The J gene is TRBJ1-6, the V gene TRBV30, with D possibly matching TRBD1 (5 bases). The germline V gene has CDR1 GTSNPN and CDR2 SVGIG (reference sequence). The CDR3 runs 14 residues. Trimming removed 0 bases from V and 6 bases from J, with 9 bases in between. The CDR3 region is CAWSVAGSNSPLHF. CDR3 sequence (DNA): TGTGCCTGGAGTGTAGCAGGGAGTAATTCACCCCTCCACTTT.

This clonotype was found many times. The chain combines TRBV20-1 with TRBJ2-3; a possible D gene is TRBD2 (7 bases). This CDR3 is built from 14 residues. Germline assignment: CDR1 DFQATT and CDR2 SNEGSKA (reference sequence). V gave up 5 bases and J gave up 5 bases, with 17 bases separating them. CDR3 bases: TGCAGTGCTGGCTTGGGGGGGGGGCGAGATACGCAGTATTTT. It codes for CSAGLGGGRDTQYF.

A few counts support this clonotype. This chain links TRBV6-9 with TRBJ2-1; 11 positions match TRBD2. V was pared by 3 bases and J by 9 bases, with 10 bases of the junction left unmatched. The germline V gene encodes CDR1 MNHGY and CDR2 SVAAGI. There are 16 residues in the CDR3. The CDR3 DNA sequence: TGTGCCAGCAGTTACACCCGGACTAGCGGGCTGGGTGAGCAGTTCTTC. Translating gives CASSYTRTSGLGEQFF.

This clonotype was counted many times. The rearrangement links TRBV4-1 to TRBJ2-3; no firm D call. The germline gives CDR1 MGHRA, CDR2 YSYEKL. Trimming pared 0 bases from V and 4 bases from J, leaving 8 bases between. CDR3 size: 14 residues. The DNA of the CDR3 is TGCGCCAGCAGCCAAGATCCAGTTCCAGATACGCAGTATTTT. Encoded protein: CASSQDPVPDTQYF.

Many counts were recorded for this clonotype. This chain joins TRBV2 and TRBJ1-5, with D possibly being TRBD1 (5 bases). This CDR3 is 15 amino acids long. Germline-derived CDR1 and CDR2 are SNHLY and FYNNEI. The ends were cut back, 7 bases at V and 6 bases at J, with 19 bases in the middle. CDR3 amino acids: CASTPSGDRSQPQHF. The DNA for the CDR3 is TGTGCCAGCACCCCATCGGGGGATCGAAGTCAGCCCCAGCATTTT.

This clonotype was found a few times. For the CDR3, the DNA is TGTGCCAGCAGCAGGGTCACCTCTGGCGCTGAAGCTTTCTTT. Amino acid sequence: CASSRVTSGAEAFF. The gene calls are TRBV25-1 and TRBJ1-1; D perhaps matches TRBD1 (5 bases). Germline lookup yields CDR1 MGHDK and CDR2 SYGVNS. This CDR3 has 14 residues. The germline V and J ends were trimmed by 6 bases and 6 bases, with 17 bases remaining between them.

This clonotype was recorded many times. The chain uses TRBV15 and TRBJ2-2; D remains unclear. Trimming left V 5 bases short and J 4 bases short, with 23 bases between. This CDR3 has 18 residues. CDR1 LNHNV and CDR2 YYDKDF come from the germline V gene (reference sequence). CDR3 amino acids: CATSATPGRRGSTGELFF. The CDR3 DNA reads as TGTGCCACCAGCGCCACCCCGGGTCGGAGAGGAAGCACCGGGGAGCTGTTTTTT.

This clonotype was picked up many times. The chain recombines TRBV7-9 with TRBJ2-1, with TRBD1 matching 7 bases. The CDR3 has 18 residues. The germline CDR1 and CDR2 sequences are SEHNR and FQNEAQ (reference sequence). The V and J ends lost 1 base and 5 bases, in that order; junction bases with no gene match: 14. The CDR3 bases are TGTGCCAGCAGCTTAGAAACCCCGCCAGGGGGAAGTAACAATGAGCAGTTCTTC. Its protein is CASSLETPPGGSNNEQFF.

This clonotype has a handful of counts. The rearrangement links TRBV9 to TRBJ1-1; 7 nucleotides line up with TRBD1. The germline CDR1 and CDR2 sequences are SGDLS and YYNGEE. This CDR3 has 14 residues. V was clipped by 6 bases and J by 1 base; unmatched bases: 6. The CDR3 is CASTLGQENTEAFF. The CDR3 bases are TGTGCCAGCACCCTAGGACAGGAGAACACTGAAGCTTTCTTT.

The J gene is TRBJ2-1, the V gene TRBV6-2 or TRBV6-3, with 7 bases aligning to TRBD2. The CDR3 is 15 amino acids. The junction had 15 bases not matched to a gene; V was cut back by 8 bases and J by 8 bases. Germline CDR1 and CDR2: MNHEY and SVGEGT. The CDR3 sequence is CASGGGELRGDEQFF. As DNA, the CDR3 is TGTGCCAGCGGTGGGGGGGAGCTGAGAGGGGATGAGCAGTTCTTC.

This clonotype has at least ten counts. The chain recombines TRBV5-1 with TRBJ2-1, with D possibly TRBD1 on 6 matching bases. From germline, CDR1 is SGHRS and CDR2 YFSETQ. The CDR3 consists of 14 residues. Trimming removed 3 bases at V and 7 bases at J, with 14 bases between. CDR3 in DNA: TGCGCCAGCAGCTCCGCGGACAGTTTGAATGAGCAGTTCTTC. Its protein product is CASSSADSLNEQFF.

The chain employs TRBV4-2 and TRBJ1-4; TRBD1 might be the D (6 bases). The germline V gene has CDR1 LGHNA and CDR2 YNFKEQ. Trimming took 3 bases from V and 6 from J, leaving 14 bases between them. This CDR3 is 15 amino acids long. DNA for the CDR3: TGTGCCAGCAGCCAGGCCGACAGGTACGATGAAAAACTGTTTTTT. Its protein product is CASSQADRYDEKLFF.

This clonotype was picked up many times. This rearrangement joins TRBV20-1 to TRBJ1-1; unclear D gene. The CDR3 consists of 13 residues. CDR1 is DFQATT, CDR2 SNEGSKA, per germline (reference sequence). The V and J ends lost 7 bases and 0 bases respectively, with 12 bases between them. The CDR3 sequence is CSGVGGLNTEAFF. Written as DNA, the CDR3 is TGCAGTGGGGTGGGCGGATTGAACACTGAAGCTTTCTTT.

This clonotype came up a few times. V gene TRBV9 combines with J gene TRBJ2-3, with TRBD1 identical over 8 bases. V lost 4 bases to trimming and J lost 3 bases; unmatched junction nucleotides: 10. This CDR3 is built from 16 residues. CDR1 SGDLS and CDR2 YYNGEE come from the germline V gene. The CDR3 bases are TGTGCCAGCAGCACCACGACAGGGGTTTTAACAGATACGCAGTATTTT. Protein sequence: CASSTTTGVLTDTQYF.

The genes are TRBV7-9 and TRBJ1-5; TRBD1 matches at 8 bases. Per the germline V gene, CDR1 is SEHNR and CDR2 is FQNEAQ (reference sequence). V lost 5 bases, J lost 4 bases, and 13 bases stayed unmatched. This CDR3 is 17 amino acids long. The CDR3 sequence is CASSPGQDRDGNQPQHF. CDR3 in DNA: TGTGCCAGCAGCCCCGGGCAGGACAGGGACGGAAATCAGCCCCAGCATTTT.